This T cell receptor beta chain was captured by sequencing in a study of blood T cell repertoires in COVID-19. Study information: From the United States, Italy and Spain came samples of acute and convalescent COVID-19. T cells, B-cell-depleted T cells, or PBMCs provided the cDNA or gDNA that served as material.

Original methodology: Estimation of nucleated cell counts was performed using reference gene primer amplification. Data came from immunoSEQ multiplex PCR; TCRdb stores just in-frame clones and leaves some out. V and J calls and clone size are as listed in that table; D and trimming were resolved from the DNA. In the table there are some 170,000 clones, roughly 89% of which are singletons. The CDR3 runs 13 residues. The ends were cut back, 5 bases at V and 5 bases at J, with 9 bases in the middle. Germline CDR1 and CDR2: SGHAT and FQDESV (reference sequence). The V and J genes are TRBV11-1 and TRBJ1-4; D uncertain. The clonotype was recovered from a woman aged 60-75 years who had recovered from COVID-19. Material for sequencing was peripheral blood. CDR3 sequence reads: CASSQRGNEKLFF. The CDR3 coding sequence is TGTGCCAGCAGCCAGCGGGGAAATGAAAAACTGTTTTTT.